This T cell receptor (beta chain) emerged from a study of human CD4 T cells and Enterobacteriaceae. Germline assignment: CDR1 MNHNS and CDR2 SASEGT. V shed 4 bases and J shed 6 bases, with 10 bases lying between them. CDR3 length equals 14 residues. Memory CD4+ T cells were sorted as all CD4+ cells except CD45RA+CCR7+CD95- naive cells, over 95% pure. CD8+, CD14+, CD16+, CD56+, CD19+ and CD25-bright cells were excluded before sorting. Sequencing used immunoSEQ multiplex PCR; TCRdb keeps in-frame clones, though not all of them. The sample holds roughly 28,000 clones, roughly 80% seen once. This clone appeared once.

The sequence was collected from a human donor in good health. This rearrangement joins TRBV6-1 to TRBJ1-6; D is ambiguous. Sequencing input: memory CD4+ T cells from blood. The CDR3 DNA sequence: TGTGCCAGCAGTGCGCAGAGCAGTAATTCACCCCTCCACTTT. It specifies CASSAQSSNSPLHF.